This TCR beta chain comes out of a study of shared clonotypes between healthy human individuals. Germline CDR1 and CDR2: MGHDK and SYGVNS. Trimming took 4 bases from V and 5 from J; bases not matched to a gene: 10. This CDR3 region has 16 residues. Deep was the level used in running the assay. Sequenced by immunoSEQ multiplex PCR; TCRdb stores in-frame clones only, minus some. The table records 740,000 or so clones, 55% to 85% of them present only once. This chain connects TRBV25-1 to TRBJ2-3, with 9 bases matching TRBD1. The sample comprised memory CD4+ T cells sorted from blood. Subset meaning: CD45RA-negative fraction. This TCR came from a woman aged 25 to 39 in good health. CDR3 nucleotide sequence: TGTGCCAGCAGTGCCAGGGACAGGGCCGTCGAAGATACGCAGTATTTT. This encodes CASSARDRAVEDTQYF.